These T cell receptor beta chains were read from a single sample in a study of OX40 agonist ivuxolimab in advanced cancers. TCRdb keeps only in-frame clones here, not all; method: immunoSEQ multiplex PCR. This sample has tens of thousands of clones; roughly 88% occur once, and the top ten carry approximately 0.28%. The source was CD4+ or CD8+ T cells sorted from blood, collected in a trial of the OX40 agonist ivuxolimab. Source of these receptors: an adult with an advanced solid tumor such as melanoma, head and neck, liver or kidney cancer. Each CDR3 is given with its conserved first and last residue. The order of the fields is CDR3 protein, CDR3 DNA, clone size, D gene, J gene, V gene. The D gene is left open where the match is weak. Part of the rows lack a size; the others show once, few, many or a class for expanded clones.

cdr3_aa: CASSAQSGTKQYF
cdr3_nt: TGTGCCAGCAGCGCTCAGTCCGGGACTAAGCAGTACTTC
clone_size: .
d_call: TRBD2
j_call: TRBJ2-7
v_call: TRBV9

cdr3_aa: CASSLDTAYEQYF
cdr3_nt: TGTGCCAGCAGCTTAGACACCGCCTACGAGCAGTACTTC
clone_size: .
d_call: .
j_call: TRBJ2-7
v_call: TRBV7-2

cdr3_aa: CASSEALQGGHEQYF
cdr3_nt: TGTGCCAGCAGTGAAGCGTTACAGGGTGGTCACGAGCAGTACTTC
clone_size: .
d_call: .
j_call: TRBJ2-7
v_call: TRBV6-1

cdr3_aa: CSARREDTQYF
cdr3_nt: TGCAGTGCTAGGAGGGAAGATACGCAGTATTTT
clone_size: .
d_call: .
j_call: TRBJ2-3
v_call: TRBV20-1

cdr3_aa: CASSSPSGGARTEAFF
cdr3_nt: TGTGCCAGCAGCTCCCCCTCCGGCGGGGCGCGGACTGAAGCTTTCTTT
clone_size: once
d_call: .
j_call: TRBJ1-1
v_call: TRBV5-4

cdr3_aa: CASSLGGGQPQHF
cdr3_nt: TGTGCCAGCTCCCTGGGAGGAGGCCAGCCCCAGCATTTT
clone_size: few
d_call: .
j_call: TRBJ1-5
v_call: TRBV18

cdr3_aa: CASSLQGGNYGYTF
cdr3_nt: TGTGCCAGCAGCTTACAGGGGGGGAACTATGGCTACACCTTC
clone_size: .
d_call: TRBD1
j_call: TRBJ1-2
v_call: TRBV7-9

cdr3_aa: CASSESRGEQYF
cdr3_nt: TGTGCCAGCAGTGAAAGTAGGGGCGAGCAGTACTTC
clone_size: .
d_call: .
j_call: TRBJ2-7
v_call: TRBV6-1

cdr3_aa: CASSDPGQQETQYF
cdr3_nt: TGTGCCAGCAGCGACCCAGGACAGCAAGAGACCCAGTACTTC
clone_size: .
d_call: .
j_call: TRBJ2-5
v_call: TRBV2

cdr3_aa: CAVSTSRGARKYGELFF
cdr3_nt: TGTGCCGTCTCCACTTCTCGCGGGGCTCGAAAGTACGGGGAGCTGTTTTTT
clone_size: .
d_call: .
j_call: TRBJ2-2
v_call: TRBV19

cdr3_aa: CASSTGTGGYNSPLHF
cdr3_nt: TGCGCCAGCAGCACCGGGACAGGGGGCTATAATTCACCCCTCCACTTT
clone_size: .
d_call: TRBD1
j_call: TRBJ1-6
v_call: TRBV5-1

cdr3_aa: CASMAGARDTQYF
cdr3_nt: TGTGCCAGCATGGCGGGGGCAAGGGATACGCAGTATTTT
clone_size: .
d_call: .
j_call: TRBJ2-3
v_call: TRBV2

cdr3_aa: CASNKLTASNQPQHF
cdr3_nt: TGTGCCAGCAACAAATTGACGGCCAGCAATCAGCCCCAGCATTTT
clone_size: .
d_call: .
j_call: TRBJ1-5
v_call: TRBV7-8

cdr3_aa: CASSQAGTRGEAFF
cdr3_nt: TGTGCCAGCAGCCAGGCCGGGACTCGAGGGGAAGCTTTCTTT
clone_size: .
d_call: .
j_call: TRBJ1-1
v_call: TRBV14

cdr3_aa: CASSYMARGDTEAFF
cdr3_nt: TGTGCCAGCAGTTACATGGCCAGGGGCGACACTGAAGCTTTCTTT
clone_size: .
d_call: .
j_call: TRBJ1-1
v_call: TRBV6-5

cdr3_aa: CATSPRRGEQFF
cdr3_nt: TGTGCCACCAGCCCCCGGAGGGGGGAGCAGTTCTTC
clone_size: once
d_call: .
j_call: TRBJ2-1
v_call: TRBV15

cdr3_aa: CASSSQGITWKSDSPLHF
cdr3_nt: TGTGCCAGCTCCTCACAGGGCATTACCTGGAAGTCGGATTCACCCCTCCACTTT
clone_size: .
d_call: .
j_call: TRBJ1-6
v_call: TRBV19

cdr3_aa: CATRAGGEQYF
cdr3_nt: TGTGCCACTCGAGCGGGAGGCGAGCAGTACTTC
clone_size: .
d_call: TRBD2
j_call: TRBJ2-7
v_call: TRBV6-5

cdr3_aa: CAYAAGAFDEQFF
cdr3_nt: TGTGCCTACGCAGCGGGGGCCTTCGATGAGCAGTTCTTC
clone_size: .
d_call: TRBD2
j_call: TRBJ2-1
v_call: TRBV30

cdr3_aa: CASRSSGGSAGTQYF
cdr3_nt: TGTGCCAGCAGATCTAGCGGGGGCTCGGCGGGTACGCAGTATTTT
clone_size: .
d_call: TRBD2
j_call: TRBJ2-3
v_call: TRBV7-8

cdr3_aa: CASSLQPGAAKNIQYF
cdr3_nt: TGTGCCAGCAGTTTACAACCGGGGGCAGCCAAAAACATTCAGTACTTC
clone_size: .
d_call: .
j_call: TRBJ2-4
v_call: TRBV27

cdr3_aa: CASSSYGTNYGYTF
cdr3_nt: TGTGCCAGCAGTTCTTATGGGACTAACTATGGCTACACCTTC
clone_size: .
d_call: .
j_call: TRBJ1-2
v_call: TRBV27

cdr3_aa: CASSLQEGEKLFF
cdr3_nt: TGCGCCAGCAGCTTACAAGAGGGTGAAAAACTGTTTTTT
clone_size: .
d_call: .
j_call: TRBJ1-4
v_call: TRBV5-1

cdr3_aa: CASSPDGGGGYTF
cdr3_nt: TGTGCCAGCAGCCCGGACGGAGGGGGCGGCTACACCTTC
clone_size: .
d_call: TRBD1
j_call: TRBJ1-2
v_call: TRBV5-4

cdr3_aa: CASRPEGEANYGYTF
cdr3_nt: TGTGCCAGTAGGCCGGAGGGGGAGGCCAACTATGGCTACACCTTC
clone_size: .
d_call: .
j_call: TRBJ1-2
v_call: TRBV19

cdr3_aa: CASSSERLYTEAFF
cdr3_nt: TGTGCCAGCAGCTCGGAGAGGCTTTACACTGAAGCTTTCTTT
clone_size: .
d_call: .
j_call: TRBJ1-1
v_call: TRBV5-8

cdr3_aa: CASSYGQGAGREQFF
cdr3_nt: TGTGCCAGCTCTTACGGACAGGGGGCGGGTAGAGAGCAGTTCTTC
clone_size: .
d_call: TRBD1
j_call: TRBJ2-1
v_call: TRBV18

cdr3_aa: CAWSRPGTDTQYF
cdr3_nt: TGTGCCTGGAGCCGGCCGGGCACAGATACGCAGTATTTT
clone_size: .
d_call: .
j_call: TRBJ2-3
v_call: TRBV30

cdr3_aa: CASSVDSGTGSYEQYF
cdr3_nt: TGTGCCAGCAGCGTAGATTCGGGGACAGGGTCATACGAGCAGTACTTC
clone_size: once
d_call: TRBD1
j_call: TRBJ2-7
v_call: TRBV9

cdr3_aa: CASSLMGRYEQYF
cdr3_nt: TGTGCCAGCAGCTTAATGGGGCGGTACGAGCAGTACTTC
clone_size: .
d_call: .
j_call: TRBJ2-7
v_call: TRBV5-5

cdr3_aa: CASRQDPYEQYF
cdr3_nt: TGCGCCTCTCGACAGGACCCCTACGAGCAGTACTTC
clone_size: .
d_call: .
j_call: TRBJ2-7
v_call: TRBV5-1